This TCR beta chain was profiled in a study of blood T cells in healthy people across ages. Comment on this clonotype: One end of the junction is discordant with germline, which a read error may explain.

CDR1 is KGHSH and CDR2 is LQKENI in the germline V gene. This CDR3 is 14 amino acids long. Combining a sample-barcoded 5' primer with a J-beta primer mix, a second PCR ran for roughly 7 to 12 cycles. Each CDR3 protein gets one entry after TCRdb re-called the 5' RACE reads with MiXCR. The table lists hundreds of thousands of distinct CDR3 sequences, around 48% of them singletons. The chain joins TRBV18 to TRBJ1-5; D is uncertain. This receptor was identified in a woman aged 60-75 years in good health. Specimen: blood. CDR3 amino acids: CASSPSVGNQPRHF. In DNA form, the CDR3 reads TGTGCCAGCTCACCATCTGTGGGGAATCAGCCCCGGCATTTT.